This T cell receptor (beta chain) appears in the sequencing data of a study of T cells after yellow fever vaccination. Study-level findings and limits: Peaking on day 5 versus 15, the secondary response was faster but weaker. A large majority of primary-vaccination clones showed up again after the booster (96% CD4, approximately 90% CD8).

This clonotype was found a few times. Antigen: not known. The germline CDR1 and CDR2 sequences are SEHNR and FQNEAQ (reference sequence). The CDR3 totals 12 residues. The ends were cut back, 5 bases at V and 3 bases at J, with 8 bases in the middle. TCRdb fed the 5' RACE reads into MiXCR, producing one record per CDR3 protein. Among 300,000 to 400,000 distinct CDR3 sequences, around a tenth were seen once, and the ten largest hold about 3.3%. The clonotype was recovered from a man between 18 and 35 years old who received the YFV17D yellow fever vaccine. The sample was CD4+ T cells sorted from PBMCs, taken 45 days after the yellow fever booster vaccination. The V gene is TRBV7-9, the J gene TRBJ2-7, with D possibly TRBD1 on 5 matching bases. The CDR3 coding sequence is TGTGCCAGCAGCCCAGGGATCTACGAGCAGTACGTC. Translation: CASSPGIYEQYV.